Listed below are T cell receptor delta chains from one sample, sequenced in a study of gamma-delta chains in newborns, infants, children. TCRdb reprocessed the reads using CATT. The table records about 8,500 delta-chain clones, approximately 3.6% of them present only once. The sequenced sample was blood. All receptors come from a child who was a newborn, infant or young child, either healthy, febrile or measles-vaccinated (not recorded which). Each CDR3 is given with its conserved first and last residue. The D gene is left open where the match is weak. The size field is filled for only some rows; it gives once, few, many or a size class.

v_gene	abundance	d_gene	j_gene	CDR3nt	CDR3aa
TRDV2	medium-sized	TRDD3	TRDJ3	TGTGCCTGTGACACCGTACTGGGGGATGAGTGGGACACCCGACAGATGTTTTTC	CACDTVLGDEWDTRQMFF
TRDV1	medium-sized	TRDD3	TRDJ1	TGTGCTCTTGGGGAACCATCTGGGGGATACGCGCACGCCAAACTCATCTTT	CALGEPSGGYAHAKLIF
TRDV2	medium-sized	TRDD3	TRDJ1	TGTGCCTGTGACTTACTGGGGGACGGGTACACCGATAAACTCATCTTT	CACDLLGDGYTDKLIF
TRDV2	few	NA	TRDJ3	TGTGCCTGTGACACCGTGGGGAGTAGCTCCTGGGACACCCGACAGATGTTTTTC	CACDTVGSSSWDTRQMFF
TRDV2	few	TRDD3	TRDJ2	TGTGCCCGTGACACCGTGGGGGGATACCCAGCACGACTCTTCTTT	CARDTVGGYPARLFF
TRDV2	medium-sized	TRDD3	TRDJ3	TGTGCCTGTGACTCGGTAGAGGGATACGGGTCCTGGGACACCCGACAGATGTTTTTC	CACDSVEGYGSWDTRQMFF
TRDV2	medium-sized	TRDD3	TRDJ3	TGTGCCTGTGACACCGGGGGATACTCGTCCTGGGACACCCGACAGATGTTTTTC	CACDTGGYSSWDTRQMFF
TRDV2	NA	TRDD3	TRDJ3	TGTGCCTGTGACACGGTGGGGATACGTGGCTCCTGGGGCACCCGACAGGTGTTTTTC	CACDTVGIRGSWGTRQVFF
TRDV2	medium-sized	NA	TRDJ3	TGTGCCTGTGACACCGGGGGACTCAGCTCCTGGGACACCCGACAGATGTTTTTC	CACDTGGLSSWDTRQMFF
TRDV2	NA	NA	TRDJ1	TGTGCCTGTGACGTACTGGAGATAGTCGGCACCGATAAACTCATCTTT	CACDVLEIVGTDKLIF
TRDV2	NA	TRDD3	TRDJ3	TGTGCCCGTGACTCGCTGGGGGATACAACCCGACAGATGTTTTTC	CARDSLGDTTRQMFF
TRDV2	many	TRDD3	TRDJ3	TGTGCCTGTGACAACGTACTGGGGGGCCGGGGAAGCTCCTGGGACACCCGACAGATGTTTTTC	CACDNVLGGRGSSWDTRQMFF
TRDV2	medium-sized	NA	TRDJ1	TGTGCCTGTGCCGACGGGGAGGGTCTCATCTTT	CACADGEGLIF
TRDV2	NA	TRDD3	TRDJ3	TGTGCCTGTGACACCGGGTGGGGGACCTCCTGGGACACCCGACAGGTGTTTTTC	CACDTGWGTSWDTRQVFF
TRDV1	few	NA	TRDJ1	TGTGCTCTTGGGGAAGTCCCGACGTCCCCCCGCTTCTTGTACACCGATAAACTCATCTTT	CALGEVPTSPRFLYTDKLIF
TRDV2	medium-sized	TRDD3	TRDJ1	TGTGCCTGTGACACCGGGGGGATACGTAACACCGATAAACTCATCTTT	CACDTGGIRNTDKLIF
TRDV1	few	TRDD3	TRDJ1	TGTGCTCTTGGGGAACCGCCCTACGGAAGTACTGGGGGATACACCGATAAACTCATCTTT	CALGEPPYGSTGGYTDKLIF
TRDV2	NA	TRDD3	TRDJ3	TGTGCCTGTGACACCGTGTTTACTGGGGGATACTCCTGGGACACCCGACAGATGTTTTTC	CACDTVFTGGYSWDTRQMFF
TRDV2	medium-sized	TRDD3	TRDJ3	TGTGCCTGTGACAAAGTACTGGGGGATACGTCCTGGGACACCCGACAGATGTTTTTC	CACDKVLGDTSWDTRQMFF
TRDV2	medium-sized	NA	TRDJ2	TGTGCCTGTGACACGGTTGGATCCACAGCACAACTCTTCTTT	CACDTVGSTAQLFF
TRDV1	NA	NA	TRDJ1	TGTGCTCTTGGGGAACGAGGGGGCCCCTGGTACACCGATAGACTCATCTTT	CALGERGGPWYTDRLIF
TRDV2	NA	TRDD3	TRDJ2	TGTGCCTGTGACACCCTGGGGGCCCCGTCTTTGATAGCACAACTCTTCTTT	CACDTLGAPSLIAQLFF
TRDV2	medium-sized	TRDD3	TRDJ1	TGTGCCTGTGACACCTGGGGGATACGAGGCGATAAACTCATCTTT	CACDTWGIRGDKLIF
TRDV2	many	NA	TRDJ3	TGTGCCTGTGACACCGGGGACCCCTGGGACACCCGACAGATGTTTTTC	CACDTGDPWDTRQMFF
TRDV2	medium-sized	NA	TRDJ3	TGTGCCTGTGACTCCTGGGGAACCTGGGACACCCGACAGATGTTTTTC	CACDSWGTWDTRQMFF
TRDV2	NA	TRDD3	TRDJ1	TGTGCCTGTGACACCTGGGGGATAAGGGACAAACTCATCTTT	CACDTWGIRDKLIF
TRDV2	few	NA	TRDJ3	TGTGCCTGTGACGCCGCGGGGAGCTCCTGGGACACCCGACAGATGTTTTTC	CACDAAGSSWDTRQMFF
TRDV2	medium-sized	TRDD3	TRDJ3	TGTGCCTGTGACCCGGTACTGGGGGATAAAAGCTCCTGGGACACCCGACAGATGTTTTTC	CACDPVLGDKSSWDTRQMFF
TRDV2	medium-sized	TRDD3	TRDJ3	TGTGCCTGTGACACCGTGTACTGGGGACCCCGCTCCTGGGACACCCGACAGATGTTTTTC	CACDTVYWGPRSWDTRQMFF
TRDV2	NA	TRDD3	TRDJ3	TGTGCCTGTGACGCCGTACTGGGGGATACGTTAAAATGGGACACCCGACAGATGTTTTTC	CACDAVLGDTLKWDTRQMFF
TRDV2	medium-sized	TRDD3	TRDJ3	TGTGCCTGTGACGTACTGGGGGAGAGCTCCTGGGACACCCGACAGATGTTTTTC	CACDVLGESSWDTRQMFF
TRDV2	few	TRDD3	TRDJ2	TGTGCCTGTGGCGCGATTCATTCCGGGGGATATAGAGCACAACTCTTCTTT	CACGAIHSGGYRAQLFF
TRDV2	few	NA	TRDJ3	TGTGCCTGTGACACGTGGGGGTTTTCGAGCTCCTGGGACACCCGACAGATGTTTTTC	CACDTWGFSSSWDTRQMFF
TRDV2	large	TRDD3	TRDJ2	TGTGCCTGTGACACCCTGGGGGATTTGACAGCACAACTCTTCTTT	CACDTLGDLTAQLFF
TRDV2	medium-sized	TRDD3	TRDJ3	TGTGCCTGTGACAGCGCGTATACTGGGGGATCCCGAAGCTCCTGGGACACCCGACAGATGTTTTTC	CACDSAYTGGSRSSWDTRQMFF
TRDV2	few	TRDD3	TRDJ1	TGTGCCTGTGACGCCCTTGGGGGATACACCGATAAACTCACCTTT	CACDALGGYTDKLTF
TRDV2	medium-sized	TRDD3	TRDJ3	TGTGCCTGTGACACTTTACTGGGGGATCGCTCCTGGGACACCCGACAGATGTTTTTC	CACDTLLGDRSWDTRQMFF
TRDV2	NA	NA	TRDJ3	TGTGCCTGTGACACCGCTATAAGCTCCTGGGACACCCGACAGATGTTTTTC	CACDTAISSWDTRQMFF
TRDV2	many	TRDD3	TRDJ2	TGTGCCTGTGACACCGTGGGGGATACAACAGCACAACTCTTCTTT	CACDTVGDTTAQLFF
TRDV2	medium-sized	TRDD3	TRDJ1	TGTGCCTGTGACACCTGGGGGATAGCCGATAAACTCATCTTT	CACDTWGIADKLIF
TRDV2	NA	NA	TRDJ1	TGTGCCTGCGACACCGTAGGGTACACCGATAAACTCATCTTT	CACDTVGYTDKLIF